This TCR beta chain came from a study of cytomegalovirus exposure and HLA in healthy donors. Data came from immunoSEQ multiplex PCR; TCRdb stores just in-frame clones and leaves some out. In the table there are approximately 76,000 clones, approximately 94% of which are singletons. Germline V gene sequence: CDR1 GTSNPN, CDR2 SVGIG (reference sequence). The V end was cut by 0 bases, the J end by 0 bases, with 12 bases between. The CDR3 runs 16 residues. Study results and caveats: Across donors, most TCRs were seen rarely, yet some public ones were widespread. Listed as cytomegalovirus-associated were over 150 TCR beta chains.

This clone was seen a single time. What it binds is unknown. This rearrangement joins TRBV30 to TRBJ1-3; no clear D gene. Material: PBMCs. This sequence originates from a woman aged 18-35 years in good health and CMV-seropositive. For the CDR3, the DNA is TGTGCCTGGAGTGTATCCCTGTTAATCTCTGGAAACACCATATATTTT. This gives the protein CAWSVSLLISGNTIYF.